This TCR beta chain was found in a study of OX40 agonist ivuxolimab in advanced cancers. Notes on the study in general: Expanded clones belonging to CD8+ T cells outnumbered, on average, those of CD4+. With doses of 0.1 to 3.0 mg/kg, CD4+ and CD8+ blood T cells had undergone clonal expansion by week 6.

Concerning this clone itself: Its specificity is not known.

Sequencing was performed with immunoSEQ multiplex PCR; in TCRdb, only in-frame clones are kept and a portion is missing. Among approximately 78,000 clones listed, less than 90% were seen once. This CDR3 has 15 residues. The germline V gene encodes CDR1 ENHRY and CDR2 SYGVKD. V was pared by 3 bases and J by 5 bases, with 4 bases of the junction left unmatched. The sample in question was CD4+ or CD8+ T cells sorted from blood, obtained in a trial of the OX40 agonist ivuxolimab. This chain links TRBV10-3 with TRBJ2-1; TRBD2 aligns across 10 bases. The receptor comes from an adult with an advanced solid tumor such as melanoma, head and neck, liver or kidney cancer. CDR3 sequence reads: CAISDRLAGDNEQFF. The CDR3 bases are TGTGCCATCAGTGATCGCCTAGCGGGAGACAATGAGCAGTTCTTC.